Only one count was recorded for the clone carrying this T cell receptor beta chain. Using immunoSEQ multiplex PCR, the repertoire was profiled, and TCRdb retains in-frame clones only, with some absent. The sample records fewer than 250,000 clones, 83% being singletons. The data are from a study of blood T cell repertoires in COVID-19. Study summary: PBMCs, B-cell-depleted T cells, or T cells provided the cDNA or gDNA that made up the material.

The CDR3 is 17 residues long. Germline lookup yields CDR1 SGHVS and CDR2 FNYEAQ. Trimming removed 1 base from V and 1 base from J; junction bases left unmatched: 5. The J gene is TRBJ2-2, the V gene TRBV7-6; TRBD1 matches at 8 bases. The source material was peripheral blood. This clonotype was obtained from a woman aged 40 to 50 with active or convalescent COVID-19. The CDR3 coding sequence is TGTGCCAGCAGCTTAGAATCCGGGACAGGGAACACCGGGGAGCTGTTTTTT. Translation gives CASSLESGTGNTGELFF.